This T cell receptor (beta chain) stems from a study of T cell responses to AZD1222 COVID-19 vaccine. With regard to this clone: Its antigen remains unidentified.

Germline CDR1 reads SEHNR; CDR2 reads FQNEAQ (reference sequence). The CDR3 runs 15 residues. Trimming took 4 bases from V and 6 from J, leaving 18 bases between them. Study-wide results and limits: The study found Spike-specific TCR breadth and depth rose after two AZD1222 doses.

Generated by immunoSEQ multiplex PCR, the TCRdb table keeps only in-frame clones and is missing some. The sample holds roughly 140,000 clones; 70% to 90% are singletons and the top ten take 3% to 4%. The chain recombines TRBV7-9 with TRBJ1-2; tentative D call: TRBD1 (6 bases). Sequencing was performed on peripheral blood, taken on day 0 of MenACWY control vaccination. This clonotype was obtained from an adult in good health. The CDR3 bases are TGTGCCAGCAGCTCACCTATACCGGGACAACATGGCTACACCTTC. It encodes CASSSPIPGQHGYTF.